This TCR beta chain was obtained from a study of technical replicates of blood from a few donors. Libraries were prepared by immunoSEQ multiplex PCR; TCRdb keeps only in-frame clonotypes and omits some of them. This table has roughly 60,000 clones, 85% to 90% appearing once. This clone was seen a few times. The CDR3 extends over 15 amino acids. The ends lost 8 bases at V and 3 bases at J; junction bases unmatched: 10. Germline loops: CDR1 LNHDA, CDR2 SQIVND (reference sequence). The gene calls are TRBV19 and TRBJ1-5, with 7 positions matching TRBD1. The receptor comes from a human donor in good health. Some clones in this sample may be carry-over from other donors' samples. The specimen sequenced was PBMCs. The CDR3 reads CASDRGGGINQPQHF. CDR3 DNA: TGTGCCAGTGACAGAGGAGGGGGCATCAATCAGCCCCAGCATTTT.